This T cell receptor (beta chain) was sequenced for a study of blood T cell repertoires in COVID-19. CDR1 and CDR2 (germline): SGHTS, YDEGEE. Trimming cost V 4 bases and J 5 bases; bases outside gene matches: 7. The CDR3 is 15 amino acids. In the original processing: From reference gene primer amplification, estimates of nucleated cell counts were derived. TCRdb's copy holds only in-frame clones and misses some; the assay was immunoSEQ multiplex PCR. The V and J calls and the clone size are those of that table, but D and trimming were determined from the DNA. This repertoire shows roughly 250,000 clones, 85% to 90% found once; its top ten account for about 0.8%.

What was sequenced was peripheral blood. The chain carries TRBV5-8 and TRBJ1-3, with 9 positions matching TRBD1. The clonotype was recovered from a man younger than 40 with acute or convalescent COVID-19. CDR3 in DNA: TGTGCCAGCAGCCGGGACAGGGACGAAAGAAACACCATATATTTT. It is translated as CASSRDRDERNTIYF.